This T cell receptor beta chain was profiled in a study of CD8+CD57+ T cells in acquired aplastic anemia. Study information: Sorted CD4+ plus CD8+ cells gave DNA averaging approximately 3.2 ug.

With regard to this clonotype: Its antigen is as yet unknown.

Study-wide points: In common between the patients and the controls were approximately 28 CD8+ CDR3 sequences.

Both TCR beta VDJ combination and CDR3 sequence profiling were carried out. Genomic DNA was the template for this profiling. From the reads, TCRdb called clonotypes with MiXCR, one entry per CDR3 protein. The sample records under 200,000 distinct CDR3 sequences, 64% being singletons. The CDR3 is made up of 12 amino acids. V was pared by 7 bases and J by 1 base, with 7 bases between. The germline V gene has CDR1 SNHLY and CDR2 FYNNEI. The rearrangement joins TRBV2 to TRBJ1-1; D is unclear. Sequenced input: sorted CD4+, CD8+, or CD8+CD57+ T cells (not recorded which) from PBMCs. This TCR came from a human donor with severe aplastic anemia or a healthy control (not recorded which). The CDR3 DNA reads TGTGCCAGCATAGCCCAGAACACTGAAGCTTTCTTT. Residues: CASIAQNTEAFF.